The clone carrying this TCR beta chain was found many times. The data were obtained in a study of blood T cell repertoires in COVID-19. Across the study: Samples taken during acute and convalescent COVID-19 were collected in the United States, Italy and Spain. T cells, B-cell-depleted T cells, or PBMCs supplied cDNA or gDNA.

In the authors' methods: Reference gene primers were amplified, and this amplification served to estimate nucleated cell counts. Using immunoSEQ multiplex PCR, the repertoire was profiled, and TCRdb retains in-frame clones only, with some absent. That table supplies the V and J calls and clone size; D and trimming were determined from the DNA. The data contain around 170,000 clones, approximately 74% of them singletons. The receptor comes from a woman at least 80 years old with acute or convalescent COVID-19. The sequenced sample consisted of peripheral blood.

The CDR3 loop reads CASSIGTPNEQFF. CDR3 bases: TGTGCCAGTAGTATAGGGACACCCAATGAGCAGTTCTTC. This chain connects TRBV19 to TRBJ2-1; D might be TRBD1 (5 bases). Trimming shortened V by 1 base and J by 6 bases, and 7 bases separated the two germline ends. The CDR3 has 13 residues. CDR1 is LNHDA and CDR2 is SQIVND in the germline V gene (reference sequence).